This is a list of T cell receptor beta chains from one sample in a study of T cell changes during pregnancy in multiple sclerosis. Sequenced by immunoSEQ multiplex PCR; TCRdb stores in-frame clones only, minus some. This sample carries around 70,000 clones, 92% of them seen once, and the ten largest clones take 1.5% to 2%. The sample consisted of peripheral blood, taken in the first trimester of pregnancy. Receptors originate from a female donor in good health, enrolled as a control in a pregnancy study. Each CDR3 is given with its conserved first and last residue. The D gene is left open where the match is weak. Clone sizes are given selectively: once, few, many, or a class where the clone is expanded.

clone_size: NA; v_call: TRBV4-2; d_call: TRBD2; j_call: TRBJ2-5; cdr3_aa: CASSQDHGGGETQYF; cdr3_nt: TGTGCCAGCAGCCAAGACCACGGCGGGGGAGAGACCCAGTACTTC
clone_size: NA; v_call: TRBV5-1; d_call: NA; j_call: TRBJ2-7; cdr3_aa: CASSPERAEGEQYF; cdr3_nt: TGCGCCAGCAGCCCCGAGCGGGCGGAGGGGGAGCAGTACTTC
clone_size: NA; v_call: TRBV6-6; d_call: TRBD1; j_call: TRBJ1-1; cdr3_aa: CATWTGVVPEAFF; cdr3_nt: TGTGCCACTTGGACAGGGGTTGTTCCTGAAGCTTTCTTT
clone_size: once; v_call: TRBV28; d_call: TRBD1; j_call: TRBJ1-3; cdr3_aa: CASSPKTGPGNTIYF; cdr3_nt: TGTGCCAGCAGTCCAAAGACAGGGCCTGGAAACACCATATATTTT
clone_size: NA; v_call: TRBV30; d_call: NA; j_call: TRBJ2-1; cdr3_aa: CAWRARDPYNEQFF; cdr3_nt: TGTGCCTGGAGGGCGCGGGACCCATACAATGAGCAGTTCTTC
clone_size: NA; v_call: TRBV11-3; d_call: NA; j_call: TRBJ2-2; cdr3_aa: CASSLSAGELFF; cdr3_nt: TGTGCCAGCAGCTTATCGGCCGGGGAGCTGTTTTTT
clone_size: NA; v_call: TRBV7-2; d_call: TRBD2; j_call: TRBJ2-2; cdr3_aa: CASSELAANTGELFF; cdr3_nt: TGTGCCAGCTCAGAGCTAGCGGCGAACACCGGGGAGCTGTTTTTT
clone_size: NA; v_call: TRBV11-2; d_call: NA; j_call: TRBJ2-1; cdr3_aa: CASSPYRGSYNEQFF; cdr3_nt: TGTGCCAGCAGCCCTTACCGCGGCTCCTACAATGAGCAGTTCTTC
clone_size: NA; v_call: TRBV28; d_call: TRBD1; j_call: TRBJ2-7; cdr3_aa: CASSGQGWVSYEQYF; cdr3_nt: TGTGCCAGCAGTGGACAGGGCTGGGTCTCCTACGAGCAGTACTTC
clone_size: NA; v_call: TRBV11-2; d_call: NA; j_call: TRBJ2-7; cdr3_aa: CASSLEPGGNQQYF; cdr3_nt: TGTGCCAGCAGCTTAGAGCCAGGGGGGAATCAGCAGTACTTC
clone_size: once; v_call: TRBV28; d_call: TRBD1; j_call: TRBJ2-7; cdr3_aa: CASRPGQGHEQYF; cdr3_nt: TGTGCCAGCAGGCCGGGACAGGGACACGAGCAGTACTTC
clone_size: NA; v_call: TRBV5-6; d_call: NA; j_call: TRBJ2-7; cdr3_aa: CASSLEGSLPNEQYF; cdr3_nt: TGTGCCAGCAGCTTGGAGGGGTCCCTCCCTAACGAGCAGTACTTC
clone_size: once; v_call: TRBV28; d_call: NA; j_call: TRBJ2-7; cdr3_aa: CASTGVFPYEQYF; cdr3_nt: TGTGCCAGCACCGGGGTTTTTCCCTACGAGCAGTACTTC